The rows below give T cell receptor beta chains drawn from one sample of a study of T cells after yellow fever vaccination. Via MiXCR, TCRdb re-called the 5' RACE reads, giving one row per CDR3 protein. The sample yields 500,000 to 650,000 distinct CDR3 sequences, about 17% seen once. Material: PBMCs, obtained less than 6 days after the first yellow fever vaccination. The receptors were sampled from a man in his late teens or twenties who received the YFV17D yellow fever vaccine. Both conserved end residues are trimmed from each CDR3. Fields, in order: J gene, clone size, V gene, CDR3 protein. The size entry is marked missing in some rows and otherwise reads once, few, many or a size class.

J: TRBJ2-7; size: -; V: TRBV12-5; CDR3: ASGLGLSSYEQY
J: TRBJ2-5; size: -; V: TRBV20-1; CDR3: SARDPSGGETQY
J: TRBJ2-1; size: -; V: TRBV19; CDR3: ASSMLGEGEQF
J: TRBJ1-1; size: -; V: TRBV10-2; CDR3: ASSDTDRVGWAF
J: TRBJ1-1; size: few; V: TRBV20-1; CDR3: SARDRTNTEAF
J: TRBJ2-2; size: many; V: TRBV6-1; CDR3: ASGQGLAGNTGELF
J: TRBJ2-5; size: many; V: TRBV5-6; CDR3: ASSAVKAWSWEETQY
J: TRBJ1-1; size: -; V: TRBV12-3/TRBV12-4; CDR3: ASSLRYIAPNTEAF
J: TRBJ1-4; size: -; V: TRBV4-1; CDR3: ASSQGGEREKLF
J: TRBJ2-3; size: -; V: TRBV6-1; CDR3: ASRPGTIRDTQY
J: TRBJ1-4; size: -; V: TRBV5-1; CDR3: ASTLTGSANEKLF
J: TRBJ2-5; size: -; V: TRBV4-1; CDR3: ASSRQGGTQY
J: TRBJ2-5; size: few; V: TRBV10-3; CDR3: ARPWRGGRFLKETQY